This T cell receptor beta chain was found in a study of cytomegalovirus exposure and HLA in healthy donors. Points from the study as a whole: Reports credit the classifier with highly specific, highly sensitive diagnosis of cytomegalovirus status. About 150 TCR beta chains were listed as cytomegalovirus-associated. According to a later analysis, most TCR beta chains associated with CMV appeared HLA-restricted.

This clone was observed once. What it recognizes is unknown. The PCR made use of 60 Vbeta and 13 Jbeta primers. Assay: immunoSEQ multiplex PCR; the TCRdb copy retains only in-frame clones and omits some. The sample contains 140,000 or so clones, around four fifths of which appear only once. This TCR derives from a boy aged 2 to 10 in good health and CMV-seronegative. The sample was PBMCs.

CDR3 sequence: CASSIVGTGEYEQYF. The DNA of the CDR3 is TGTGCCAGTAGTATAGTTGGGACAGGCGAATACGAGCAGTACTTC. The V gene is TRBV19, the J gene TRBJ2-7, with 8 bases lining up with TRBD1. This CDR3 spans 15 amino acids. Germline lookup yields CDR1 LNHDA and CDR2 SQIVND (reference sequence). The junction had 6 bases not matched to a gene; V was cut back by 1 base and J by 4 bases.